Below, one TCR beta chain is given with its context. Antigen specificity is unknown. The sample comes from a study of PD-L1 blockade in urothelial cancer. Study as a whole: Bladder-origin urothelial cancer in males described most of the 29 patients. Regarding the study as a whole: Clones that were tumor-associated expanded more in the blood of durable-benefit patients at 3 weeks.

V was cut by 4 bases and J by 5 bases, with 9 bases left in between. The germline CDR1 and CDR2 sequences are LGHNT and FRNRAP. The CDR3 has 12 amino acids. Profiled with immunoSEQ multiplex PCR; TCRdb holds only in-frame clones, not every one. The table shows 70,000 to 75,000 clones, with approximately 91% occurring only once. This TCR came from a man aged 60 to 75 with urothelial cancer. Sequenced here: PBMCs, sampled around atezolizumab (anti-PD-L1) treatment. The chain links TRBV12-5 to TRBJ2-7; a possible D gene is TRBD2 (6 bases). The CDR3 here is CASGWRGHEQYF. In DNA, the CDR3 is TGTGCTAGTGGTTGGAGGGGACACGAGCAGTACTTC. The full variable domain, in which reference TRBV12-5 and TRBJ2-7 provide the parts outside the CDR3, is DARVTQTPRHKVTEMGQEVTMRCQPILGHNTVFWYRQTMMQGLELLAYFRNRAPLDDSGMPKDRFSAEMPDATLATLKIQPSEPRDSAVYFCASGWRGHEQYFGPGTRLTVT.